This T cell receptor (beta chain) appears in the sequencing data of a study of blood T cell repertoires in COVID-19. About the research overall: The samples span acute and convalescent COVID-19 from the United States, Italy and Spain. Sample material is recorded as cDNA or gDNA derived from T cells, B-cell-depleted T cells, or PBMCs.

Only in-frame clones appear in the TCRdb table, and some are missing; sequencing was by immunoSEQ multiplex PCR. Seen here are roughly 300,000 clones, 85% to 90% observed once, and the top ten hold about 10%. The CDR3 covers 14 residues. Germline V gene data show CDR1 as SGHTS and CDR2 as YDEGEE. The ends were cut back, 2 bases at V and 3 bases at J, with 11 bases in the middle. The participants were between roughly 18 and 100 years old and came from about two dozen US areas. Researchers sorted participants into cohorts using their self-reported clinical history. The origin of this receptor is a young woman who had recovered from COVID-19. The chain links TRBV5-8 to TRBJ2-5; D perhaps matches TRBD1 (5 bases). Material for sequencing was PBMCs or T cells enriched from blood (not recorded which). Written as DNA, the CDR3 is TGTGCCAGCAGCTTAGGGGTATCTGAAGAGACCCAGTACTTC. It translates to CASSLGVSEETQYF.